These T cell receptor beta chains were read from a single sample in a study of blood T cells in healthy people across ages. Each CDR3 protein gets one entry after TCRdb re-called the 5' RACE reads with MiXCR. The table records 700,000 to 950,000 distinct CDR3 sequences, 43% of them present only once. Sequenced input: blood. These receptors originate from a woman in her fifties or sixties in good health. Each CDR3 is given with its conserved first and last residue. D genes are given only for firm matches. Part of the rows lack a size; the others show once, few, many or a class for expanded clones.

>TRBV6-8|TRBD2|TRBJ2-1|few
TGTGCCAGCAGTTACTCGGCAGTATGCAGTAGCGGGACCTACAATGAGCAGTTCTTC
CASSYSAVCSSGTYNEQFF
>TRBV20-1|-|TRBJ2-4|-
TGCAGTGCGGACACAATAGCCAAAAACATTCAGTACTTC
CSADTIAKNIQYF
>TRBV27|-|TRBJ2-7|few
TGTGCCAGCAGTCCTCGAACGGGACGGCCAAATTACAATGAGCAGTACTTC
CASSPRTGRPNYNEQYF
>TRBV6-6|-|TRBJ2-7|few
TGTGCCAGCAGTTCCCCTGCGGAGGGGCTGTCCTACGAGCAGTACTTC
CASSSPAEGLSYEQYF
>TRBV5-1|TRBD1|TRBJ2-7|-
TGCGCCAGCAGCTTCGGCCGGGGCGGCCTCGGACAGGACTCCTACGAGCAGTACTTC
CASSFGRGGLGQDSYEQYF
>TRBV6-5|-|TRBJ2-1|many
TGTGCCAGCAGCACCTTCCTGAAGGAGAATGAGCAGTTCTTC
CASSTFLKENEQFF
>TRBV2|TRBD2|TRBJ2-1|many
TGTGCCAGCAGTCTCACTAGCGGGAGGTCGAATGAGCAGTTCTTC
CASSLTSGRSNEQFF
>TRBV15|-|TRBJ2-5|few
TGTGCCACCAGCAGAGATGGGGCTAGCGATGAGACCCAGTACTTC
CATSRDGASDETQYF
>TRBV11-1|-|TRBJ1-6|-
TGTGCCAGCAGCTCGACAGTAAGCAATTCACCCCTCCACTTT
CASSSTVSNSPLHF
>TRBV20-1|-|TRBJ1-5|many
TGCAGTGCTAGAGATTCTGGAAGGGATAGCAATCAGCCCCAGCATTTT
CSARDSGRDSNQPQHF
>TRBV19|TRBD2|TRBJ2-7|-
TGTGCCAGTAGCGTCACTAGCGGGTCACACAACGAGCAGTACTTC
CASSVTSGSHNEQYF
>TRBV5-1|-|TRBJ2-5|-
TGCGCCAGCTCCTCTACCACCGGGACGCAACAAGAGACCCAGTACTTC
CASSSTTGTQQETQYF
>TRBV29-1|TRBD1|TRBJ1-1|-
TGCAGCGTGGAACAGGGGGCGGGCACTGAAGCTTTCTTT
CSVEQGAGTEAFF
>TRBV7-3|-|TRBJ2-7|few
TGTGCCAGCAGCTTAGGGGCACAAAGCTCCTACGAGCAGTACTTC
CASSLGAQSSYEQYF
>TRBV12-3/TRBV12-4|TRBD1|TRBJ2-7|few
TGTGCCAGCAGTCGGGACAGGAGCTCCTACAATGAGCAGTACTTC
CASSRDRSSYNEQYF
>TRBV7-3|-|TRBJ2-1|few
TGTGCCAGCAGCAAGGGTTACACCTACAATGAGCAGTTCTTC
CASSKGYTYNEQFF
>TRBV27|TRBD1|TRBJ2-7|-
TGTGCCAGCAGCCCTAGGACAGGGCTCCACGAGCAGTACTTC
CASSPRTGLHEQYF
>TRBV20-1|-|TRBJ2-4|-
TGCAGCCAGGCCCGAATGGGGAACATTCAGTACTTC
CSQARMGNIQYF
>TRBV5-1|TRBD2|TRBJ2-3|-
TGCGCCAGCAGCTTGGCCCCGTCTAGCGGAGATACGCAGTATTTT
CASSLAPSSGDTQYF
>TRBV11-2|TRBD1|TRBJ2-3|once
TGTGTCAGCAGCCGACAGGGGGTCCGTCTAGATACGCAGTATTTT
CVSSRQGVRLDTQYF
>TRBV20-1|-|TRBJ2-7|many
TGCAGTGCTGGAGGAGGAGGGGCCAGGGGATCCTACGAGCAGTACTTC
CSAGGGGARGSYEQYF
>TRBV6-5|TRBD1|TRBJ1-6|-
TGTGCCAGCAGTTACTCTTGGGGGACAGGGAATTCACCCCTCCACTTT
CASSYSWGTGNSPLHF
>TRBV28|-|TRBJ2-1|-
TGTGCCTGCCGGGACTCCTACAATGAGCAGTTCTTC
CACRDSYNEQFF
>TRBV7-8|TRBD1|TRBJ2-5|-
TGTGCCAGCAGCTTAAGTTCGACAGGGGGAGTTGAGACCCAGTACTTC
CASSLSSTGGVETQYF
>TRBV2|-|TRBJ2-3|few
TGTGCCAGCACCCCTCGAGTGTCAGATACGCAGTATTTT
CASTPRVSDTQYF
>TRBV12-3/TRBV12-4|-|TRBJ1-2|few
TGTGCCAGCAGTTCAGGGGTGAGGGGTACTGGCTACACCTTC
CASSSGVRGTGYTF
>TRBV28|-|TRBJ2-5|-
TGTGCCAGCAGCTCCGTCCAGACCCAGTACTTC
CASSSVQTQYF
>TRBV29-1|TRBD2|TRBJ2-1|-
TGCAGCGTTGAAGGGCTACTAGCGGGGGGTTACAATGAGCAGTTCTTC
CSVEGLLAGGYNEQFF
>TRBV11-1|-|TRBJ2-3|-
TGTGCCAGCAGCTTAGGCTCGGCAGATACGCAGTATTTT
CASSLGSADTQYF
>TRBV15|TRBD2|TRBJ2-4|few
TGTGCCACCAGCCGCCGACTAGCGGGAGATGACATTCAGTACTTC
CATSRRLAGDDIQYF
>TRBV7-9|-|TRBJ1-1|-
TGTGCCAGCAGCTTAGCGGAGGGGGGTCCGGGGACTGAAGCTTTCTTT
CASSLAEGGPGTEAFF
>TRBV11-1|-|TRBJ1-4|few
TGTGCCAGCAGCCGCGGGCCGGGAACTAATGAAAAACTGTTTTTT
CASSRGPGTNEKLFF
>TRBV7-9|TRBD1|TRBJ2-7|-
TGTGCCAGCATGTCTCCAGGGGGCAACGAGCAGTACTTC
CASMSPGGNEQYF
>TRBV5-6|-|TRBJ2-2|few
TGTGCCAGCAGCTTGGAAATCGTAACCGGGGAGCTGTTTTTT
CASSLEIVTGELFF
>TRBV29-1|TRBD2|TRBJ2-4|-
TGCAGCGTTGTGGATATGGAAAGCGGGAGATCCAGAGCCAAAAACATTCAGTACTTC
CSVVDMESGRSRAKNIQYF
>TRBV28|TRBD1|TRBJ2-1|few
TGTGCCAGCAGTCCTACGGACGGGGACAGGGCCGCGTGGGAGCAGTTCTTC
CASSPTDGDRAAWEQFF
>TRBV20-1|TRBD1|TRBJ2-1|-
TGCAGTGCTAGCTCCGGGACAGGGTGGGGTCGGGAGCAGTTCTTC
CSASSGTGWGREQFF
>TRBV20-1|TRBD2|TRBJ2-3|-
TGCAGTGCTAGAGATGGCGGGAGAGTAGTAGATACGCAGTATTTT
CSARDGGRVVDTQYF
>TRBV7-2|-|TRBJ2-1|-
TGTGCCAGCAGCCGGCGGGAAAACAATGAGCAGTTCTTC
CASSRRENNEQFF
>TRBV7-3|-|TRBJ1-1|-
TGTGCCAGCAGCTTACAGGGTCCCACTGAAGCTTTCTTT
CASSLQGPTEAFF
>TRBV29-1|TRBD1|TRBJ2-5|few
TGCAGCGTTGAAGATCTGGACAGGGGAGAGACCCAGTACTTC
CSVEDLDRGETQYF
>TRBV2|-|TRBJ2-1|-
TGTGCCAGCAGTGTTAGGAATGAGCAGTTCTTC
CASSVRNEQFF
>TRBV12-3/TRBV12-4|-|TRBJ1-6|-
TGTGCCAGCAAACGCCCGGGACCCAATTCACCCCTCCACTTT
CASKRPGPNSPLHF
>TRBV5-4|-|TRBJ2-5|-
TGTGCCAGCAGCCCGGAAGGACAGTATCAAGAGACCCAGTACTTC
CASSPEGQYQETQYF
>TRBV7-9|-|TRBJ1-2|few
TGTGCCAGCAGCTATACAGGAACCGAAGGCTACACCTTC
CASSYTGTEGYTF
>TRBV25-1|-|TRBJ1-6|few
TGTGCCAGCAGTGAATCGATAAGCTCCTATAATTCACCCCTCCACTTT
CASSESISSYNSPLHF